The 10 T cell receptor beta chains reported below all come from one sample, sequenced in a study of spatial heterogeneity in lung cancer. Study-wide points: Mutation counts in tumors were tracked by counts of expanded intratumoral alpha and beta TCRs.

TCRdb independently ran MiXCR on the 5' RACE reads; one entry per CDR3 protein. The sample lists around 100,000 distinct CDR3 sequences; nearly 4.5% were seen once. Stated time point: sample taken at primary tumor resection. These receptors are not linked to any known antigen. Specimen: lung tumor tissue, collected at surgery. These receptors were obtained from a male donor with early-stage non-small cell lung cancer.

This clonotype was observed at least ten times. The rearrangement links TRBV3-1 to TRBJ2-3, with D unclear. This CDR3 has 14 amino acids. The V end lost 1 base, the J end lost 2 bases, and 7 bases lay between the germline ends. Germline-derived CDR1 and CDR2 are LGHDT and YNNKEL (reference sequence). The CDR3 sequence is CASSQVRDTDTQYF. The CDR3 DNA reads as TGTGCCAGCAGCCAAGTTCGTGACACAGATACGCAGTATTTT.

At least ten counts were recorded for this clonotype. The chain joins TRBV2 to TRBJ1-5; D is perhaps TRBD1 (5 bases). Germline CDR1 reads SNHLY; CDR2 reads FYNNEI. The ends were cut back, 6 bases at V and 4 bases at J, with 19 bases in the middle. This CDR3 is built from 16 residues. The chain's CDR3 is CASRAHRGRPNQPQHF. The CDR3 bases are TGTGCCAGCAGGGCCCACCGGGGACGGCCTAATCAGCCCCAGCATTTT.

This clonotype came up many times. This chain joins TRBV11-2 and TRBJ2-1, with D unclear. V shed 5 bases and J shed 9 bases, with 8 bases lying between them. The germline V gene encodes CDR1 SGHAT and CDR2 FQNNGV. The CDR3 has 11 residues. CDR3 nucleotides: TGTGCCAGCAGCCTATTAGGTGAGCAGTTCTTC. This codes for CASSLLGEQFF.

This clonotype was seen only a few times. The chain has TRBV7-6 and TRBJ1-1; D remains ambiguous. CDR1 SGHVS and CDR2 FNYEAQ come from the germline V gene. Trimming shortened V by 6 bases and J by 0 bases, and 17 bases separated the two germline ends. This CDR3 is built from 16 residues. CDR3 sequence (DNA): TGTGCCAGCAGTTCGCTTGGACGGCCGATGAACACTGAAGCTTTCTTT. Its protein product is CASSSLGRPMNTEAFF.

This clonotype showed up many times. The V call is TRBV6-1, the J call TRBJ1-5; tentatively, D is TRBD1 (5 bases). CDR1 MNHNS and CDR2 SASEGT come from the germline V gene. The V end was cut by 7 bases, the J end by 2 bases, with 9 bases between. This CDR3 contains 13 residues. The chain's CDR3 is CASTRDGNQPQHF. CDR3 bases: TGTGCCAGCACCAGGGACGGCAATCAGCCCCAGCATTTT.

Ten or more counts support this clonotype. The rearrangement links TRBV10-3 to TRBJ2-1; 14 nucleotides agree with TRBD2. This CDR3 contains 15 residues. V shed 0 bases, J shed 10 bases, and the junction held 2 bases outside the gene matches. Germline V gives CDR1 ENHRY, CDR2 SYGVKD. The CDR3 sequence is CAISESTSGRVEQFF. The CDR3 nucleotides read TGTGCCATCAGTGAGTCGACTAGCGGGAGGGTCGAGCAGTTCTTC.

Ten or more counts support this clonotype. This chain connects TRBV7-2 to TRBJ1-5, with D perhaps matching TRBD1 (5 bases). V shed 1 base and J shed 1 base, with 14 bases lying between them. This CDR3 region has 17 residues. Germline V gene lookup returns CDR1 SGHTA and CDR2 FQGNSA. DNA of the CDR3: TGTGCCAGCAGCTTAGTCAGGGTAAAGGGGAGCAATCAGCCCCAGCATTTT. As protein: CASSLVRVKGSNQPQHF. The full variable domain, in which reference TRBV7-2 and TRBJ1-5 provide the parts outside the CDR3, is GAGVSQSPSNKVTEKGKDVELRCDPISGHTALYWYRQSLGQGLEFLIYFQGNSAPDKSGLPSDRFSAERTGGSVSTLTIQRTQQEDSAVYLCASSLVRVKGSNQPQHFGDGTRLSIL.

There are many counts of this clonotype. The genes are TRBV11-2 and TRBJ2-3, with D unclear. Trimming pared 3 bases from V and 6 bases from J, leaving 7 bases between. The CDR3 is 12 amino acids. Germline V gene data show CDR1 as SGHAT and CDR2 as FQNNGV. The DNA for the CDR3 is TGTGCCAGCAGCTTGGATTTGGATACGCAGTATTTT. The encoded protein is CASSLDLDTQYF.

This clonotype was recorded at least ten times. CDR3 loop: CASRGTGTQYF. CDR3 nucleotides: TGTGCCTCACGGGGTACTGGGACCCAGTACTTC. The J gene is TRBJ2-5, the V gene TRBV28, with D tentatively TRBD2 (5 bases). CDR1 and CDR2 (germline): MDHEN, SYDVKM. The CDR3 totals 11 residues. Trimming removed 11 bases at V and 7 bases at J, with 14 bases between.

This clonotype has ten or more counts. The V and J genes are TRBV10-3 and TRBJ1-2; D might be TRBD1 (5 bases). This CDR3 is 15 amino acids long. From germline, CDR1 is ENHRY and CDR2 SYGVKD. V was clipped by 2 bases and J by 1 base, with 11 bases between them. The CDR3 DNA sequence: TGTGCCATCAGTGAGGCCGGGGGTGTTAACTATGGCTACACCTTC. Amino acids: CAISEAGGVNYGYTF.